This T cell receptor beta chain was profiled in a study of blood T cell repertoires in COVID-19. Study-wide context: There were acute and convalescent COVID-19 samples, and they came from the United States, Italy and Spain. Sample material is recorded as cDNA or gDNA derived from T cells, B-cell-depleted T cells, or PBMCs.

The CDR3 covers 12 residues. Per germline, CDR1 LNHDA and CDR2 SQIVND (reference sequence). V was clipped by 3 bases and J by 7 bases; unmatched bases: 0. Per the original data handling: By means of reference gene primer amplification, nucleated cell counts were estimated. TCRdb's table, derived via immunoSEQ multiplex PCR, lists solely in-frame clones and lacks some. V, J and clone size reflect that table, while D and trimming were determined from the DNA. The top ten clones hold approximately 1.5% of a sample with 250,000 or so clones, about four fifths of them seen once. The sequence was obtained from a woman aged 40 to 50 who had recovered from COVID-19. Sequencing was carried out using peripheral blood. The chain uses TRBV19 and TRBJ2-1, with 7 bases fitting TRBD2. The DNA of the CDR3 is TGTGCCAGTAGTATGCGGGGGAATGAGCAGTTCTTC. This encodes CASSMRGNEQFF.